This record covers a single T cell receptor (beta chain). Its antigen target is currently unknown. No base quality values were provided; no much bigger clone lies one nucleotide off. Libraries were prepared through the immunoSEQ multiplex PCR assay. The table was pulled from immuneACCESS by TCRdb, which kept in-frame rearrangements only. Such tables lose some clones; where checked, under half of the loss comes from unresolved V genes, and the rest has no known cause. For this sample there are under 850,000 clones; roughly 90% appear just once. Around 0.0099% of the sample comes from the top ten. The data were obtained in a study of shared T cell receptors in the human thymus (dated by TCRdb to 2020 to 2023). The study in broad terms: The study examined how self-reactive, shared T-cell receptor alpha chains are generated in the human thymus.

V loses 0 bases, J loses 4 bases, and the germline ends lie 13 bases apart. From the cysteine through the phenylalanine, the CDR3 covers 16 amino acids. Just CDR3 DNA is preserved here, 48 bases in frame from base 1. The germline V gene (reference sequence) provides CDR1 MNHEY and CDR2 SMNVEV. In addition, the sample was reused for a study of human thymus T cells. The second paper states: The donors were immunologically healthy infants in Finland who had open corrective cardiac surgery for congenital heart defects. Thymus tissue was obtained as surgical resects removed during corrective cardiac surgery. Biased V and J gene segment usage appeared to be present in both thymic and peripheral blood repertoires. Highly overlapping thymic TCR repertoires among unrelated individuals were reported in the related research. The study described the TCR alpha and beta repertoires in about 8 infant thymus samples and four matching peripheral blood samples. Donor ages ranged from roughly 6 to 250 days, and the cohort comprised six male and a couple of female infants. Thymocytes were released mechanically from tissue and stored at -70 °C as pellets of roughly 9-31 million cells. A QIAsymphony instrument was used to extract genomic DNA from frozen cell pellets. TCRB and TCRAD loci were amplified from a standardized quantity of quality-controlled genomic DNA using the immunoSEQ multiplex PCR assay. The amplicons spanned the V(D)J region and were long enough to cover the CDR3 and allow V and J genes to be identified. Amplicon sequencing was performed on an Illumina platform through the commercial immunoSEQ service. Primer bias and sequencing errors were corrected as previously described, and TCRAD and TCRB were defined on the basis of the IMGT database. Repertoires were analysed with immunoSEQ Analyzer 3.0 and VDJTools, covering basic statistics, V/J segment usage, diversity estimates, rarefaction and pairwise overlap. Diversity was estimated using the Chao1, ChaoE, Efron-Thisted, Shannon and inverse Simpson indices, and was also estimated on datasets down-sampled to the size of the smallest sample. Repertoire overlap was determined by strict matching of CDR3 nucleotide sequence, V gene and J gene, and Jaccard-based multidimensional scaling clustering was applied. On average, thymus samples gave 750,000 to 950,000 unique TCRB clonotypes, whereas blood samples gave roughly 80,000.

The origin of this receptor is a boy younger than two with a congenital heart defect. Donor details come from another sample of the same person, matched by shared clones. The chain couples TRBV27 to TRBJ2-1, and the D gene may be TRBD2, 6 bases matching. Sequenced input: thymocytes. Read as DNA, the sequence is TGTGCCAGCAGTTTATCGCTCGGGAGTTCGTACAATGAGCAGTTCTTC. Its translation is CASSLSLGSSYNEQFF.